The next 17 T cell receptor beta chains were all read from a single sample in a study of T cell repertoires in cytomegalovirus infection. Their specific antigens are unknown. TCRdb re-analysed the reads in MiXCR, keeping a single row per CDR3 protein. The table records 550,000 to 850,000 distinct CDR3 sequences, about 30% of them present only once. The sequences come from cultured PBMCs, collected from culture after CMV antigen stimulation. The receptors shown here come from a human donor in good health (CMV status not recorded). Some clones in this sample may be carry-over from other donors' samples.

In DNA, the CDR3 is TGTGCCAGCAGCCTAAGGGCAAGTGAAGAGACCCAGTACTTC. Protein sequence: CASSLRASEETQYF. The V gene is TRBV5-4, the J gene TRBJ2-5; D is ambiguous. V lost 4 bases, J lost 3 bases, and 13 bases lay in between. The CDR3 has 14 residues. Germline V gene lookup returns CDR1 SGHNT and CDR2 YYREEE (reference sequence).

V usage is TRBV2 and J usage is TRBJ1-6, with 9 nucleotides matching TRBD1. V lost 8 bases and J lost 7; bases outside the gene matches: 6. The germline gives CDR1 SNHLY, CDR2 FYNNEI. This CDR3 spans 14 amino acids. CDR3 in amino acids: CASGTGTGNSPLHF. In DNA form, the CDR3 reads TGTGCCAGCGGAACCGGGACAGGGAATTCACCCCTCCACTTT. The complete variable domain, with remaining parts taken from reference TRBV2 and TRBJ1-6, reads EPEVTQTPSHQVTQMGQEVILRCVPISNHLYFYWYRQILGQKVEFLVSFYNNEISEKSEIFDDQFSVERPDGSNFTLKIRSTKLEDSAMYFCASGTGTGNSPLHFGNGTRLTVT.

V and J are TRBV11-2 and TRBJ1-2, with D perhaps matching TRBD1 (6 bases). The germline CDR1 and CDR2 sequences are SGHAT and FQNNGV. This CDR3 is 17 amino acids long. V lost 4 bases and J lost 1, with 19 bases in between. The CDR3 DNA sequence: TGTGCCAGCAGCTCCCGCTACCCAGGGGTGAATAACTATGGCTACACCTTC. It encodes CASSSRYPGVNNYGYTF.

This chain connects TRBV20-1 to TRBJ1-6, with D possibly matching TRBD1 (5 bases). CDR1 and CDR2 from the germline V gene are DFQATT and SNEGSKA (reference sequence). Trimming cost V 3 bases and J 6 bases, with 12 bases left between them. This CDR3 comprises 14 residues. The CDR3: CSASPRRANSPLHF. For the CDR3, the DNA is TGCAGTGCTAGTCCCCGCAGGGCTAATTCACCCCTCCACTTT.

The chain joins TRBV19 to TRBJ2-1, with D possibly matching TRBD2 (6 bases). The CDR3 has 16 amino acids. V was shortened by 10 bases and J by 3 bases, with 22 bases between the two germline ends. CDR1 is LNHDA and CDR2 is SQIVND in the germline V gene (reference sequence). Here the CDR3 DNA reads TGTGCCACCCCAATTAGTCGGGGGAGTCGCTACAATGAGCAGTTCTTC. It specifies CATPISRGSRYNEQFF.

At least ten counts were recorded for this clonotype. The chain employs TRBV6-6 and TRBJ2-3; D unresolved. Trimming removed 6 bases from V and 4 bases from J, with 8 bases in between. Germline V CDR1 and CDR2: MNHNY, SVGAGI (reference sequence). This CDR3 comprises 12 residues. The CDR3 DNA follows: TGTGCCAGCAGCCCCGCCTCAGATACGCAGTATTTT. Its protein product is CASSPASDTQYF.

Only one count was recorded for this clonotype. V is TRBV6-4 and J is TRBJ1-4; tentative D call: TRBD1 (5 bases). V was clipped by 5 bases and J by 3 bases, with 10 bases between them. CDR1 and CDR2 (germline): MRHNA, SNTAGT. CDR3 length: 14 residues. The CDR3 loop reads CASSSGLSNEKLFF. For the CDR3, the DNA is TGTGCCAGCAGTTCGGGACTATCTAATGAAAAACTGTTTTTT.

The table lists this clonotype with a few counts. The chain is built from TRBV12-3 or TRBV12-4 and TRBJ1-5; no clear D. The CDR3 sequence is 14 residues long. Between the trimmed V and J ends, which lost 2 bases and 5 bases, there was a span of 10 bases. The CDR3 loop reads CASSLKVTHQPQHF. The CDR3 coding sequence is TGTGCCAGCAGTTTAAAAGTGACCCATCAGCCCCAGCATTTT.

This clonotype was recorded a few times. The chain carries TRBV10-3 and TRBJ2-7, with TRBD1 matching 7 bases. This CDR3 has 14 amino acids. With 2 bases clipped from V and 3 bases from J, the junction kept 4 bases outside the gene matches. Per the germline V gene, CDR1 is ENHRY and CDR2 is SYGVKD. DNA for the CDR3: TGTGCCATCAGTGAGGCCAGGGGGTTCTACGAGCAGTACTTC. Its translation: CAISEARGFYEQYF.

This clonotype has a count of ten or more. Germline is not matched at one junction end, which may reflect a read error. The chain couples TRBV7-2 to TRBJ1-5; weak D call: TRBD1 (5 bases). The CDR3 is made up of 14 amino acids. The germline CDR1 and CDR2 sequences are SGHTA and FQGNSA. As DNA, the CDR3 is TGTGCCAGCACCTTAGGAGGGGTGGCTCAGCCCCAGCATTTT. Amino acids: CASTLGGVAQPQHF.

This rearrangement joins TRBV29-1 to TRBJ2-3; no clear D. V lost 4 bases, J lost 6 bases, and 8 bases lay in between. This CDR3 contains 11 residues. Germline CDR1 SQVTM, CDR2 ANQGSEA. The CDR3 DNA reads as TGCAGCGTTGTTTTCCGGGATACGCAGTATTTT. It encodes CSVVFRDTQYF.

This clonotype was seen ten or more times. The chain couples TRBV7-6 to TRBJ1-6; 9 bases map to TRBD1. V was pared by 4 bases and J by 8 bases, with 3 bases of the junction left unmatched. Germline CDR1 and CDR2: SGHVS and FNYEAQ. CDR3 length: 14 residues. CDR3: CASSSGQGDSPLHF. The CDR3 DNA sequence: TGTGCCAGCAGCTCGGGACAGGGTGATTCACCCCTCCACTTT.

This chain links TRBV2 with TRBJ1-2, with 7 bases aligning to TRBD1. This CDR3 has 16 amino acids. The junction had 18 bases not matched to a gene; V was cut back by 8 bases and J by 6 bases. CDR1 and CDR2 from the germline V gene are SNHLY and FYNNEI. This CDR3 reads CASVRDSPLYDNGYTF. CDR3 sequence (DNA): TGTGCCAGCGTTCGGGACAGTCCGCTTTACGATAATGGCTACACCTTC.

The chain combines TRBV19 with TRBJ2-1, with 8 bases identical to TRBD2. Germline CDR1 LNHDA, CDR2 SQIVND (reference sequence). With 3 bases clipped from V and 7 bases from J, the junction kept 8 bases outside the gene matches. This CDR3 is 15 amino acids long. CDR3 nucleotide sequence: TGTGCCAGTAGTATCGGGGGGGGGCCAGGTAATGAGCAGTTCTTC. This codes for CASSIGGGPGNEQFF.

This clonotype has only a few counts. The chain links TRBV7-9 to TRBJ2-3; 10 nucleotides match TRBD2. The CDR3 totals 16 residues. CDR1 SEHNR and CDR2 FQNEAQ come from the germline V gene (reference sequence). J gave up 7 bases and V 6 bases, and 13 bases lay outside the gene matches. The CDR3 spells CASSFQREGRIYTQYF. CDR3 nucleotide sequence: TGTGCCAGCAGTTTCCAGCGGGAGGGCCGTATTTATACGCAGTATTTT. Based on the CDR3 plus reference TRBV7-9 and TRBJ2-3, the full variable domain is DTGVSQNPRHKITKRGQNVTFRCDPISEHNRLYWYRQTLGQGPEFLTYFQNEAQLEKSRLLSDRFSAERPKGSFSTLEIQRTEQGDSAMYLCASSFQREGRIYTQYFGPGTRLTVL.

The genes are TRBV24-1 and TRBJ2-1; the match to TRBD2 covers 12 bases. The CDR3 runs 16 residues. Trimming took 5 bases from V and 8 from J; bases not matched to a gene: 9. The germline V gene encodes CDR1 KGHDR and CDR2 SFDVKD. The CDR3 coding sequence is TGTGCCACCAGTGCCCTTGGACTAGCGGGGCGAGATGAGCAGTTCTTC. Encoded protein: CATSALGLAGRDEQFF.

This chain links TRBV6-5 with TRBJ2-1; TRBD1 agrees at 7 bases. Germline V gene lookup returns CDR1 MNHEY and CDR2 SVGAGI. V was pared by 6 bases and J by 4 bases, with 12 bases of the junction left unmatched. The CDR3 consists of 16 residues. CDR3 sequence (DNA): TGTGCCAGCAGCCACTGGCAAGGGGGCATGTACAATGAGCAGTTCTTC. It codes for CASSHWQGGMYNEQFF.